This note documents a single T cell receptor (beta chain) sequence. The target antigen is unknown. This sample is drawn from a study of CD8 T cells in ankylosing spondylitis. Scientists made TCR beta libraries using quantitative 5'-RACE with molecular barcodes. One entry per CDR3 protein, called by TCRdb with MiXCR from the 5' RACE reads. The repertoire holds some 250,000 distinct CDR3 sequences, with 8.6% as singletons. Study findings and constraints: From matched ankylosing spondylitis synovial fluid, disease-linked clones were reportedly recovered at significantly enriched levels. Seven to nine highly homologous variants made up a TCR beta motif that seemed to typify ankylosing spondylitis blood.

Sequencing was performed on blood, either unsorted or a sorted T cell fraction (not recorded which). This clonotype was sampled from a male donor with ankylosing spondylitis or in good health (not recorded which).

The CDR3: CASSLSPKETQYF. The CDR3 region has the DNA TGTGCCAGCAGTTTGAGTCCTAAAGAGACCCAGTACTTC. The rearrangement uses TRBV28 and TRBJ2-5; D ambiguous. This CDR3 is 13 amino acids long. V lost 3 bases, J lost 3 bases, and 8 bases lay in between. In germline, CDR1 is MDHEN, CDR2 SYDVKM. The complete variable domain, with remaining parts taken from reference TRBV28 and TRBJ2-5, reads DVKVTQSSRYLVKRTGEKVFLECVQDMDHENMFWYRQDPGLGLRLIYFSYDVKMKEKGDIPEGYSVSREKKERFSLILESASTNQTSMYLCASSLSPKETQYFGPGTRLLVL.